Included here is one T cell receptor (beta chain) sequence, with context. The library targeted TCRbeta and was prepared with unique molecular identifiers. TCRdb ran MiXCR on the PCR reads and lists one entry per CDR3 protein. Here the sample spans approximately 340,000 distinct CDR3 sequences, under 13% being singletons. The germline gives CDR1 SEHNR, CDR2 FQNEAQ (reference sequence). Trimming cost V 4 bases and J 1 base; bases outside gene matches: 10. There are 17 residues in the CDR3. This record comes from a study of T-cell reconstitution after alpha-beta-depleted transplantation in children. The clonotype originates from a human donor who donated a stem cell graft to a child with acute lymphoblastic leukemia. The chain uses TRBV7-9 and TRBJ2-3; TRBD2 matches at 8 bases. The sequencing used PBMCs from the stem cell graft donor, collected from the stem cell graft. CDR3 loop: CASSSTRAGEGTDTQYF. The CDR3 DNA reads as TGTGCCAGCAGCTCGACGAGAGCGGGGGAAGGCACAGATACGCAGTATTTT.